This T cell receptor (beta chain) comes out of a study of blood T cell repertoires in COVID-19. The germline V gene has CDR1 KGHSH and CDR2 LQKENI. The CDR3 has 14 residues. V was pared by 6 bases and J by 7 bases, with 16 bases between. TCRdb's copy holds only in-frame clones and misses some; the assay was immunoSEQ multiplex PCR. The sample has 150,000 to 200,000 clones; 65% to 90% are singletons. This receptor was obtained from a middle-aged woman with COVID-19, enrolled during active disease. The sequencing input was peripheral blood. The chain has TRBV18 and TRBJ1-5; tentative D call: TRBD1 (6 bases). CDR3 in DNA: TGTGCCAGCTCTTTAGGGGGTTCCATCCAGCCCCAGCATTTT. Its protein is CASSLGGSIQPQHF.